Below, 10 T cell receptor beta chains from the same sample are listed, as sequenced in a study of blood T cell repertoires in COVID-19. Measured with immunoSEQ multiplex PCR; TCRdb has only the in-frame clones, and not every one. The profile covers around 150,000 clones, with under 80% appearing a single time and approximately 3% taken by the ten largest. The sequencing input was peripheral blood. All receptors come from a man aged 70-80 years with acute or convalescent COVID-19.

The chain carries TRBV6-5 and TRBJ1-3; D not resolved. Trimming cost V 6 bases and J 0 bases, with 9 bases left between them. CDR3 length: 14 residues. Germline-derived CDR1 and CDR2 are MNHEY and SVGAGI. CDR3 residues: CASSETHSGNTIYF. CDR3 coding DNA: TGTGCCAGCAGCGAGACTCACTCTGGAAACACCATATATTTT.

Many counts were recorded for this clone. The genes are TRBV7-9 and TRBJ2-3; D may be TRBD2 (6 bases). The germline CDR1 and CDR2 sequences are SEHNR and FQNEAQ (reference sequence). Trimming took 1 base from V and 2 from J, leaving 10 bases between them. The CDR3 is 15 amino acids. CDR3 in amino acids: CASSLEGLSTDTQYF. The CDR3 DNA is TGTGCCAGCAGCTTAGAGGGACTGTCCACAGATACGCAGTATTTT.

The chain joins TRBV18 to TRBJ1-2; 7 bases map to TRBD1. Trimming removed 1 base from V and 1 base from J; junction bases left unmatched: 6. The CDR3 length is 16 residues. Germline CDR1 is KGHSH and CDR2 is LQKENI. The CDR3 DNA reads TGTGCCAGCTCACCACGCTTGGACAGGAATAACTATGGCTACACCTTC. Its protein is CASSPRLDRNNYGYTF.

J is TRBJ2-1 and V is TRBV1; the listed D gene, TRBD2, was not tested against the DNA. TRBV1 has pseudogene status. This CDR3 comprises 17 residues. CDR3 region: CTSSPVAGGPVRNEQFF. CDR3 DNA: TGCACCAGCAGCCCGGTGGCGGGAGGGCCGGTTCGCAATGAGCAGTTCTTC.

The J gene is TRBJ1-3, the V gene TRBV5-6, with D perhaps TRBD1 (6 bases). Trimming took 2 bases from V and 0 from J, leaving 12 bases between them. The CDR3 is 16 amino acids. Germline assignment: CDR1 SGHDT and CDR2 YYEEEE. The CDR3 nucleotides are TGTGCCAGCAGCTTCTCGGACAGACTCTCTGGAAACACCATATATTTT. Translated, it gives CASSFSDRLSGNTIYF.

The CDR3 loop is CASRQQARGTYEQYF. The DNA of the CDR3 is TGTGCCAGCAGACAACAGGCTCGAGGCACCTACGAGCAGTACTTC. V is TRBV7-8 and J is TRBJ2-7; D possibly corresponds to TRBD1 (5 bases). From germline, CDR1 is SGHVS and CDR2 FQNEAQ. The CDR3 has 15 amino acids. With 6 bases removed from V and 2 bases from J, the gap between germline ends came to 17 bases.

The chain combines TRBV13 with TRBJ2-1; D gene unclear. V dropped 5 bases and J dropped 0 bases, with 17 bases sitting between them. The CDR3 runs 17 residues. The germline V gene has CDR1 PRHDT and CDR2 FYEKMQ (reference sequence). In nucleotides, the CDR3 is TGTGCCAGCAGCCTTTCCCAAGCGCCGAGCTCCTACAATGAGCAGTTCTTC. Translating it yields CASSLSQAPSSYNEQFF.

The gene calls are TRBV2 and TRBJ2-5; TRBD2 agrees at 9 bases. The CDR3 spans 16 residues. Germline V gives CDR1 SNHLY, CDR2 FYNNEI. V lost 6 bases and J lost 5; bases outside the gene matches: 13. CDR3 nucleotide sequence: TGTGCCAGCAGCGACAGTTCTGCGGGGGGGCCTGAGACCCAGTACTTC. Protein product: CASSDSSAGGPETQYF.

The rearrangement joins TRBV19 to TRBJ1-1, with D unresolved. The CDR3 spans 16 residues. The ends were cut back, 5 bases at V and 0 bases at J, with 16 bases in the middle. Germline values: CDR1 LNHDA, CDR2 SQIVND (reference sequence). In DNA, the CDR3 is TGTGCCAGTAGTCCAGAGAGCGGGAAGATGAACACTGAAGCTTTCTTT. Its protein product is CASSPESGKMNTEAFF.

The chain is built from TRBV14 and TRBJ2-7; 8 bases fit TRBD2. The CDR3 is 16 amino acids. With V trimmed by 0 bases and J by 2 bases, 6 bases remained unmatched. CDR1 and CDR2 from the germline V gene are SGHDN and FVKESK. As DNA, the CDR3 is TGTGCCAGCAGCCAAGATATCGGACTAGCCCCCTACGAGCAGTACTTC. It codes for CASSQDIGLAPYEQYF.